Listed here is a single T cell receptor beta chain. The data were obtained in a study of response to subunit inactivated influenza vaccine. V was clipped by 5 bases and J by 7 bases; unmatched bases: 7. This CDR3 region has 14 residues. Germline V gives CDR1 MDHEN, CDR2 SYDVKM. Using its own MiXCR run on the RT-PCR reads, TCRdb lists one record per CDR3 protein. The table has about 240,000 distinct CDR3 sequences, 12% seen once; the top ten hold less than 8.5%. This clonotype originated in a man aged 45 to 65 who received an inactivated influenza vaccine. The chain has TRBV28 and TRBJ2-4; TRBD1 agrees at 8 bases. This specimen was non-naive T cells sorted from PBMCs, taken 14 to 15 days before vaccination. The CDR3 protein is CASSPQGVANIQYF. CDR3 sequence (DNA): TGTGCCAGCAGTCCACAGGGGGTCGCGAACATTCAGTACTTC.